These T cell receptor beta chains were read from a single sample in a study of shared clonotypes between healthy human individuals. The assay was immunoSEQ multiplex PCR, and TCRdb's table has in-frame clones only and misses some. The sample lists about 2.2 million clones, about 93% seen once, with around 1.7% in the top ten. The material sequenced was naive CD8+ T cells from PBMCs. The receptors were sampled from a man aged 18 to 35 in good health. Some clones in this sample may be carry-over from other donors' samples. Each CDR3 is given with its conserved first and last residue. The D gene is left open where the match is weak. Clone size is not always given. Where it is, it says once, few, many or a class for expanded clones.

abundance: -; v_gene: TRBV11-2; j_gene: TRBJ2-7; len: 15; d_gene: -; CDR3nt: TGTGCCAGCAGCTTAGGGGCTGGACTTCGATACGAGCAGTACTTC; CDR3aa: CASSLGAGLRYEQYF
abundance: -; v_gene: TRBV27; j_gene: TRBJ1-5; len: 13; d_gene: -; CDR3nt: TGTGCCAGCAGTTACGCTACCAATCAGCCCCAGCATTTT; CDR3aa: CASSYATNQPQHF
abundance: -; v_gene: TRBV18; j_gene: TRBJ2-7; len: 18; d_gene: TRBD1; CDR3nt: TGTGCCAGCTCACCTATCTTCCTACAGGGGGAGAGCTCCTACGAGCAGTACTTC; CDR3aa: CASSPIFLQGESSYEQYF
abundance: -; v_gene: TRBV27; j_gene: TRBJ1-2; len: 12; d_gene: -; CDR3nt: TGTGCCAGCAGTTCAGGCAACTATGGCTACACCTTC; CDR3aa: CASSSGNYGYTF
abundance: once; v_gene: TRBV6-4; j_gene: TRBJ2-7; len: 13; d_gene: -; CDR3nt: TGTGCCAGCAGTGCCGCACAGGGAAACGAGCAGTACTTC; CDR3aa: CASSAAQGNEQYF
abundance: -; v_gene: TRBV7-8; j_gene: TRBJ1-4; len: 14; d_gene: TRBD1; CDR3nt: TGTGCCAGCGCTGGAGGACAGGGCGAAGAAAAACTGTTTTTT; CDR3aa: CASAGGQGEEKLFF
abundance: -; v_gene: TRBV7-9; j_gene: TRBJ2-1; len: 17; d_gene: -; CDR3nt: TGTGCCAGCAGCACCGGAGGGGTTCTACGGTCCTACAATGAGCAGTTCTTC; CDR3aa: CASSTGGVLRSYNEQFF
abundance: -; v_gene: TRBV27; j_gene: TRBJ2-7; len: 15; d_gene: -; CDR3nt: TGTGCCAGCAGCCCTCACCTGGGGCAGCACTACGAGCAGTACTTC; CDR3aa: CASSPHLGQHYEQYF
abundance: -; v_gene: TRBV28; j_gene: TRBJ1-1; len: 17; d_gene: TRBD1; CDR3nt: TGTGCCAGCAGTCTCGGGACAGGGGGAATAGGTGACACTGAAGCTTTCTTT; CDR3aa: CASSLGTGGIGDTEAFF
abundance: -; v_gene: TRBV29-1; j_gene: TRBJ1-1; len: 16; d_gene: -; CDR3nt: TGCAGCGTGCGTAAATGGTCCCCGTCGGGGAACACTGAAGCTTTCTTT; CDR3aa: CSVRKWSPSGNTEAFF
abundance: -; v_gene: TRBV6-5; j_gene: TRBJ1-1; len: 14; d_gene: -; CDR3nt: TGTGCCAGCAGTTTTCGTTACTCGAACACTGAAGCTTTCTTT; CDR3aa: CASSFRYSNTEAFF
abundance: -; v_gene: TRBV28; j_gene: TRBJ2-1; len: 17; d_gene: -; CDR3nt: TGTGCCAGCAGTTCCCACCCTCAGGGTTACTCCTACAATGAGCAGTTCTTC; CDR3aa: CASSSHPQGYSYNEQFF
abundance: -; v_gene: TRBV4-3; j_gene: TRBJ1-2; len: 16; d_gene: -; CDR3nt: TGCGCCAGCAGCCAAGATTTTAAGGGGCGCGGGTATGGCTACACCTTC; CDR3aa: CASSQDFKGRGYGYTF
abundance: -; v_gene: TRBV7-3; j_gene: TRBJ2-1; len: 19; d_gene: TRBD2; CDR3nt: TGTGCCAGCAGCTGGACTAGCGGAAGCCAAACGAGCTCCTACAATGAGCAGTTCTTC; CDR3aa: CASSWTSGSQTSSYNEQFF
abundance: -; v_gene: TRBV13; j_gene: TRBJ1-2; len: 13; d_gene: TRBD1; CDR3nt: TGTGCCAGCAGCCTACCGACAGGGACTGGCTACACCTTC; CDR3aa: CASSLPTGTGYTF
abundance: once; v_gene: TRBV20-1; j_gene: TRBJ2-5; len: 10; d_gene: -; CDR3nt: TGCAGTGCTAGGCGTACAAGCCAGTACTTC; CDR3aa: CSARRTSQYF
abundance: -; v_gene: TRBV28; j_gene: TRBJ1-1; len: 14; d_gene: -; CDR3nt: TGTGCCAGCAGTTTGGAAGGGGAGAACACTGAAGCTTTCTTT; CDR3aa: CASSLEGENTEAFF
abundance: -; v_gene: TRBV29-1; j_gene: TRBJ2-6; len: 13; d_gene: -; CDR3nt: TGCAGCGCCCTCGGGGCTGGGGCCAACGTCCTGACTTTC; CDR3aa: CSALGAGANVLTF
abundance: -; v_gene: TRBV6-5; j_gene: TRBJ2-3; len: 14; d_gene: -; CDR3nt: TGTGCCAGCAAGCACCGGGACTCCATACATACGCAGTATTTT; CDR3aa: CASKHRDSIHTQYF
abundance: -; v_gene: TRBV10-2; j_gene: TRBJ2-7; len: 14; d_gene: TRBD1; CDR3nt: TGCGCCAGCAGTGAACAGGGGGCTGGGTACGAGCAGTACTTC; CDR3aa: CASSEQGAGYEQYF